This is a list of T cell receptor beta chains from one sample in a study of blood T cell repertoires in COVID-19. TCRdb's copy holds only in-frame clones and misses some; the assay was immunoSEQ multiplex PCR. The table has roughly 79,000 clones, approximately 82% seen once. Sequenced sample: peripheral blood. The origin of the receptors is a human donor in a cohort sampled during active COVID-19. CDR3s leave out the opening cysteine and the closing phenylalanine or tryptophan.

J,V,length,CDR3
TRBJ2-7,TRBV7-9,12,ASSLVQGFHEQY
TRBJ2-7,TRBV15,12,ATSRERQDYEQY
TRBJ2-2,TRBV3-1/TRBV3-2,14,ASSPSSAPVTGELF
TRBJ1-1,TRBV5-1,13,ASSPGQWAWTEAF
TRBJ2-3,TRBV7-2,14,ASSYPSGSFPDTQY
TRBJ1-2,TRBV7-2,13,ASSTRRVSGSGYT
TRBJ2-5,TRBV4-1,19,ASSPRPGASGGPVSQETQY
TRBJ2-2,TRBV7-6,18,ASSLDLRRGERPNTGELF
TRBJ2-7,TRBV18,14,ASSTGLRDKGGEQY
TRBJ2-3,TRBV7-2,13,ASSRRLAGTDTQY
TRBJ1-6,TRBV9,13,ASSARDRESSPLH
TRBJ1-4,TRBV5-1,13,ASSFQGSTDEKLF
TRBJ1-1,TRBV18,14,ASSPGPGAGNTEAF
TRBJ2-1,TRBV7-2,14,ASSLASTGGNDEQF
TRBJ2-7,TRBV21-1,13,ASSNRRGRTYEQY
TRBJ2-2,TRBV5-1,13,ASSPSTGTPGELF
TRBJ2-5,TRBV7-2,14,ASSLVAGVLQETQY
TRBJ1-1,TRBV5-1,11,ASSIGTQAEAF
TRBJ2-7,TRBV2,12,ASSSQGKFHEQY
TRBJ2-7,TRBV7-2,12,ASSPGTLIYEQY
TRBJ1-2,TRBV18,13,ASSPVSVPPYGYT
TRBJ1-2,TRBV6-2/TRBV6-3,10,ASSRQNYGYT
TRBJ2-7,TRBV7-2,12,ASSLDQGRAEQY
TRBJ1-1,TRBV5-1,12,ASRSDSRSTEAF
TRBJ1-1,TRBV7-9,14,ASSDRGSVIKTEAF
TRBJ2-7,TRBV6-5,13,ASSRDRGLSYEQY
TRBJ1-5,TRBV6-5,13,ASIPTGGGNQPQH
TRBJ2-1,TRBV29-1,12,SVGLAGGRPEQF
TRBJ2-7,TRBV19,13,ASNDSPYSDYEQY
TRBJ1-6,TRBV9,13,ASSPSGTGGTPLH
TRBJ1-2,TRBV7-6,13,ASSLAATGGLGYT
TRBJ2-7,TRBV5-1,11,ASSSRETYEQY
TRBJ1-4,TRBV7-9,12,ASSLEGEREKLF
TRBJ1-4,TRBV5-1,15,ASSLSGQGATNEKLF
TRBJ1-5,TRBV30,12,AWSGGQANQPQH
TRBJ1-6,TRBV6-5,12,ASTQGARNSPLH
TRBJ2-7,TRBV9,12,ASRSSRGAYEQY
TRBJ2-7,TRBV7-2,12,ASSADRGPYEQY
TRBJ2-7,TRBV5-6,15,ASSSFRSSGVRDEQY
TRBJ2-2,TRBV5-1,12,ASRSGQHTGELF
TRBJ2-3,TRBV7-8,14,ASSSPGLLGTDTQY